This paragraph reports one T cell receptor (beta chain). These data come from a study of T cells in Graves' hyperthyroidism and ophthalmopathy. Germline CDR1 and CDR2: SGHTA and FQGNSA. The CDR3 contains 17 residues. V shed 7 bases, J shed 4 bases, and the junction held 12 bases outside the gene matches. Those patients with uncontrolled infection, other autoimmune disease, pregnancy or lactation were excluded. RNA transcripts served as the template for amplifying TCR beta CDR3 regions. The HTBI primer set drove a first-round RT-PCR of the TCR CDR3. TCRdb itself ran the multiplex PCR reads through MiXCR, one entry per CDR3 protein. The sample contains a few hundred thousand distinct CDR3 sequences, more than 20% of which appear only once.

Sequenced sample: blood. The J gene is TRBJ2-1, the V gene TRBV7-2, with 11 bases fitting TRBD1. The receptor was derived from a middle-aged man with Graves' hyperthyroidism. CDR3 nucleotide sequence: TGTGCCAGCAAGGGACAGGGGGACTCCCGAGATTACAATGAGCAGTTCTTC. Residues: CASKGQGDSRDYNEQFF.